The rows below give T cell receptor beta chains drawn from one sample of a study of T cell changes during pregnancy in multiple sclerosis. The method was immunoSEQ multiplex PCR; TCRdb's version includes in-frame clones alone and lacks a portion of them. The sample has over 70,000 clones, 85% to 95% seen once. Sequencing was performed on peripheral blood, taken in the third trimester of pregnancy. All receptors come from a female donor with multiple sclerosis, enrolled in a pregnancy study. Each CDR3 is given with its conserved first and last residue. The order of the fields is clone size, D gene, V gene, J gene, CDR3 protein, CDR3 DNA. A D gene is named only where the DNA matches it firmly. Clone size, where shown, is once, few, many, or a class for clones that have expanded.

.	.	TRBV7-6	TRBJ2-7	CASSLADGAYEQYF	TGTGCCAGCAGCTTAGCCGACGGAGCCTACGAGCAGTACTTC
.	TRBD2	TRBV13	TRBJ2-7	CASSSVAGAYEQYF	TGTGCCAGCAGCTCCGTTGCGGGAGCCTACGAGCAGTACTTC
.	.	TRBV4-3	TRBJ2-7	CASSPSSRGSYEQYF	TGCGCCAGCAGCCCATCAAGCAGAGGCTCGTACGAGCAGTACTTC
.	TRBD1	TRBV4-2	TRBJ1-5	CASSQKDRAQPQHF	TGTGCCAGCAGCCAGAAGGACAGGGCTCAGCCCCAGCATTTT
.	TRBD2	TRBV5-1	TRBJ2-1	CASSLAGGGYNEQFF	TGCGCCAGCAGCTTAGCGGGAGGGGGGTACAATGAGCAGTTCTTC
.	.	TRBV28	TRBJ2-7	CASSSPNPVYEQYF	TGTGCCAGCAGTTCCCCTAACCCTGTGTACGAGCAGTACTTC
.	.	TRBV11-2	TRBJ2-7	CASGSYEQYF	TGTGCCAGCGGCAGCTACGAGCAGTACTTC
.	TRBD2	TRBV4-1	TRBJ2-1	CASSQDATGSGSGYNEQFF	TGCGCCAGCAGCCAAGACGCCACAGGCAGCGGGAGTGGTTACAATGAGCAGTTCTTC
.	.	TRBV19	TRBJ1-1	CASSIWQGSNTEAFF	TGTGCCAGTAGTATTTGGCAGGGATCGAACACTGAAGCTTTCTTT
.	.	TRBV5-5	TRBJ1-1	CASSPPNRAIDTEAFF	TGTGCCAGCAGCCCCCCCAACAGGGCGATCGACACTGAAGCTTTCTTT
.	TRBD2	TRBV4-3	TRBJ2-3	CASSQAGGWDTQYF	TGCGCCAGCAGCCAAGCGGGAGGGTGGGATACGCAGTATTTT
.	TRBD1	TRBV28	TRBJ1-2	CASSSITGGRWSYTF	TGTGCCAGCAGTTCTATTACAGGGGGTAGGTGGAGCTACACCTTC
.	.	TRBV5-4	TRBJ2-5	CASSLPSRDSKETQYF	TGTGCCAGCAGCTTGCCTTCCCGGGACTCCAAAGAGACCCAGTACTTC
once	TRBD1	TRBV7-2	TRBJ2-7	CASSFDRVGEQYF	TGTGCCAGCAGCTTTGACAGGGTTGGCGAGCAGTACTTC
.	TRBD1	TRBV5-4	TRBJ2-7	CASSLTGGYEQYF	TGTGCCAGCAGTCTCACAGGGGGCTACGAGCAGTACTTC
.	TRBD1	TRBV6-5	TRBJ2-7	CASSPDRGPYEQYF	TGTGCCAGCAGCCCAGACAGGGGCCCCTACGAGCAGTACTTC
.	TRBD1	TRBV10-1	TRBJ2-3	CASSESAPGQGLDTQYF	TGCGCCAGCAGTGAGTCGGCGCCGGGACAGGGGTTAGATACGCAGTATTTT
.	TRBD1	TRBV6-1	TRBJ2-2	CASSEIPGTGLSTGELFF	TGTGCCAGCAGTGAGATTCCCGGGACAGGGTTGAGCACCGGGGAGCTGTTTTTT
.	.	TRBV9	TRBJ2-7	CASSVGRTSYEQYF	TGTGCCAGCAGCGTCGGGAGAACGTCCTACGAGCAGTACTTC
.	TRBD2	TRBV4-2	TRBJ2-1	CASSETLAGAYNEQFF	TGTGCCAGCAGCGAGACCTTAGCGGGAGCTTACAATGAGCAGTTCTTC
few	.	TRBV14	TRBJ1-3	CASSQVSGNTIYF	TGTGCCAGCAGCCAAGTATCCGGAAACACCATATATTTT
.	TRBD1	TRBV28	TRBJ1-5	CASSSDRDGMNQPQHF	TGTGCCAGCAGCTCCGACAGGGACGGGATGAATCAGCCCCAGCATTTT
once	.	TRBV4-1	TRBJ2-4	CASSQGSTGQADIQYF	TGCGCCAGCAGCCAAGGCTCCACAGGGCAGGCGGACATTCAGTACTTC
.	TRBD1	TRBV28	TRBJ2-5	CASSFRAAGQGVQTQYF	TGTGCCAGCAGTTTTCGGGCAGCGGGACAGGGGGTTCAGACCCAGTACTTC
once	.	TRBV27	TRBJ2-1	CASALPPTDYYNEQFF	TGTGCCAGCGCCTTGCCCCCGACCGACTACTACAATGAGCAGTTCTTC